The 22 T cell receptor beta chains listed next were all sequenced from one sample in a study of shared clonotypes between healthy human individuals. The naive CD8 subset, CD45RO-negative cells positively selected for CCR7, excluded terminally differentiated effector memory CD45RA+ cells. Measured with immunoSEQ multiplex PCR; TCRdb has only the in-frame clones, and not every one. In the table there are 1.5 million to 2.5 million clones, approximately 95% of which are singletons. The source material was naive CD8+ T cells sorted from blood. Receptors originate from a man younger than 35 in good health.

V gene TRBV28 combines with J gene TRBJ2-3; perhaps TRBD2 as D (6 bases). The CDR3 totals 11 residues. The germline gives CDR1 MDHEN, CDR2 SYDVKM. Trimming stripped 2 bases from V and 9 bases from J, with 6 bases between. The CDR3 is CASSLAGTQYF. CDR3 sequence (DNA): TGTGCCAGCAGTTTAGCGGGAACGCAGTATTTT.

The genes are TRBV7-3 and TRBJ2-1; 8 bases align to TRBD2. V shed 0 bases and J 5 bases; nucleotides not matched to a gene: 9. This CDR3 comprises 17 residues. Germline-derived CDR1 and CDR2 are SGHTA and FQGTGA. CDR3 in amino acids: CASSLTWGSGEDNEQFF. In nucleotides, the CDR3 is TGTGCCAGCAGCTTAACGTGGGGTAGCGGGGAGGACAATGAGCAGTTCTTC.

Concerning this clone: The identical CDR3 is also encoded by other nucleotide sequences in the sample. The chain recombines TRBV7-2 with TRBJ2-7; no reliable D call. Trimming removed 1 base at V and 3 bases at J, with 7 bases between. The CDR3 contains 13 residues. From germline, CDR1 is SGHTA and CDR2 FQGNSA. The DNA of the CDR3 is TGTGCCAGCAGCTTAGGCGTTCTCTACGAGCAGTACTTC. Translating it yields CASSLGVLYEQYF.

The V gene is TRBV5-6, the J gene TRBJ2-1; 7 bases are shared with TRBD2. CDR1 is SGHDT and CDR2 is YYEEEE in the germline V gene. V lost 4 bases, J lost 4 bases, and 8 bases stayed unmatched. CDR3 length: 15 residues. CDR3 sequence reads: CASSQSGLPYNEQFF. CDR3 nucleotides: TGTGCCAGCAGCCAGTCGGGACTACCTTACAATGAGCAGTTCTTC.

The CDR3 nucleotides read TGCGCCAGCAGTGAGTCCGTAGGCGCTGAAGCTTTCTTT. This gives the protein CASSESVGAEAFF. The chain carries TRBV10-1 and TRBJ1-1; D is unresolved. Germline V gene data show CDR1 as WNHNN and CDR2 as SYGVQD (reference sequence). Trimming cost V 0 bases and J 6 bases, with 8 bases left between them. This CDR3 region has 13 residues.

The rearrangement links TRBV11-2 to TRBJ2-2, with 7 nucleotides matching TRBD1. This CDR3 contains 16 residues. J was trimmed by 0 bases and V by 5 bases; bases with no gene match: 6. In germline, CDR1 is SGHAT, CDR2 FQNNGV. CDR3 protein: CASSNWDSSNTGELFF. The CDR3 nucleotides read TGTGCCAGCAGCAATTGGGACAGCTCGAACACCGGGGAGCTGTTTTTT.

The chain uses TRBV4-1 and TRBJ1-1; D call uncertain. Trimming cost V 0 bases and J 3 bases, with 8 bases left between them. CDR1 is MGHRA, CDR2 YSYEKL, per germline. CDR3 size: 14 residues. The CDR3 protein is CASSQEVRDTEAFF. CDR3 in DNA: TGCGCCAGCAGCCAAGAAGTGAGGGACACTGAAGCTTTCTTT.

This sequence joins TRBV6-1 and TRBJ2-3; D is perhaps TRBD2 (5 bases). The V gene's germline CDR1 is MNHNS and CDR2 SASEGT. CDR3 length: 15 residues. The ends were cut back, 1 base at V and 6 bases at J, with 14 bases in the middle. The CDR3 sequence is CASSEDTGIWDTQYF. In DNA form, the CDR3 reads TGTGCCAGCAGTGAAGATACCGGGATATGGGATACGCAGTATTTT.

The rearrangement links TRBV27 to TRBJ1-3; TRBD1 is a possible D gene (5 bases). The germline V gene encodes CDR1 MNHEY and CDR2 SMNVEV (reference sequence). With 5 bases removed from V and 4 bases from J, the gap between germline ends came to 12 bases. The CDR3 totals 14 residues. CDR3 sequence reads: CASSPTVQGNTIYF. CDR3 in DNA: TGTGCCAGCAGTCCGACAGTACAAGGAAACACCATATATTTT.

As concerns this clone: Other DNA sequences within the sample encode an identical CDR3. V gene TRBV19 combines with J gene TRBJ2-7; TRBD2 matches at 13 bases. Germline CDR1 LNHDA, CDR2 SQIVND (reference sequence). Trimming at V came to 3 bases and at J to 4 bases, leaving 3 bases not matched to a gene. CDR3 length: 15 amino acids. The CDR3 reads CASSIGLAGVYEQYF. The CDR3 bases are TGTGCCAGTAGTATCGGACTAGCGGGAGTGTACGAGCAGTACTTC.

The CDR3 sequence is CAWSVLAGGISYNEQFF. For the CDR3, the DNA is TGTGCCTGGAGTGTGCTAGCGGGAGGGATCTCCTACAATGAGCAGTTCTTC. The chain combines TRBV30 with TRBJ2-1, with 12 nucleotides matching TRBD2. Germline V gives CDR1 GTSNPN, CDR2 SVGIG (reference sequence). The CDR3 consists of 17 residues. Losses at the gene ends were 0 bases for V and 0 bases for J; bases not matched to a gene: 3.

The chain employs TRBV5-6 and TRBJ2-6; weak D call: TRBD1 (5 bases). The V gene's germline CDR1 is SGHDT and CDR2 YYEEEE. Between the trimmed V and J ends, which lost 0 bases and 0 bases, there was a span of 10 bases. The CDR3 runs to 17 residues. CDR3 in DNA: TGTGCCAGCAGCTTGGACTGGGGCAACTCTGGGGCCAACGTCCTGACTTTC. Amino acids: CASSLDWGNSGANVLTF.

The V call is TRBV28, the J call TRBJ2-3; 10 bases line up with TRBD2. J was trimmed by 3 bases and V by 2 bases; bases with no gene match: 2. The CDR3 totals 15 residues. Germline CDR1 MDHEN, CDR2 SYDVKM. CDR3 sequence: CASSLGLAETDTQYF. The CDR3, as DNA: TGTGCCAGCAGTTTAGGACTAGCGGAAACAGATACGCAGTATTTT.

V is TRBV28 and J is TRBJ2-5; 7 positions match TRBD2. The V gene's germline CDR1 is MDHEN and CDR2 SYDVKM. Trimming at V came to 6 bases and at J to 2 bases, leaving 9 bases not matched to a gene. The CDR3 covers 15 residues. CDR3 bases: TGTGCCAGCAGCATCTTAGGGACTACTCAAGAGACCCAGTACTTC. Translating gives CASSILGTTQETQYF.

The CDR3 is CASSFDGQGAQPQHF. CDR3 DNA: TGTGCCAGCAGTTTCGACGGACAGGGGGCTCAGCCCCAGCATTTT. The chain couples TRBV28 to TRBJ1-5, with 11 bases matching TRBD1. Germline V gives CDR1 MDHEN, CDR2 SYDVKM. This CDR3 has 15 residues. V dropped 3 bases and J dropped 6; count of bases not matched to a gene: 4.

The count of this clone is one. V gene TRBV27 combines with J gene TRBJ2-3; D unresolved. Looked up from germline, CDR1 is MNHEY and CDR2 is SMNVEV (reference sequence). The V end was cut by 4 bases, the J end by 2 bases, with 16 bases between. The CDR3 length is 16 residues. CDR3 sequence (DNA): TGTGCCAGCAGTTCCGGGTCCATTCCCCTCACAGATACGCAGTATTTT. Protein: CASSSGSIPLTDTQYF.

The chain has TRBV6-6 and TRBJ1-2, with a tentative D call TRBD1 (6 bases). Germline V gene sequence: CDR1 MNHNY, CDR2 SVGAGI (reference sequence). This CDR3 is 14 amino acids long. Trimming stripped 7 bases from V and 8 bases from J, with 20 bases between. The DNA for the CDR3 is TGTGCCAGCAACCCAGGGGCAGGGGCTAAGGGCTACACCTTC. Its translation is CASNPGAGAKGYTF.

The chain uses TRBV27 and TRBJ1-2; unclear D gene. Germline CDR1 is MNHEY and CDR2 is SMNVEV (reference sequence). The CDR3 has 13 residues. Trimming cost V 0 bases and J 10 bases, with 12 bases left between them. The CDR3 DNA reads as TGTGCCAGCAGTTTATCGAGGACGGCTGCCTACACCTTC. It codes for CASSLSRTAAYTF.

V gene TRBV11-2 combines with J gene TRBJ1-1, with D hard to call. CDR1 is SGHAT and CDR2 is FQNNGV in the germline V gene. Trimming took 2 bases from V and 2 from J, leaving 9 bases between them. The CDR3 extends over 14 amino acids. The CDR3 nucleotides are TGTGCCAGCAGCTTAAGAGGGCCTAACACTGAAGCTTTCTTT. This encodes CASSLRGPNTEAFF.

This clone has just one count. The same CDR3 is also encoded by other DNA sequences in this sample. The chain joins TRBV9 to TRBJ1-2, with TRBD1 as a possible D gene (6 bases). With 3 bases removed from V and 5 bases from J, the gap between germline ends came to 8 bases. The CDR3 length is 12 residues. The germline gives CDR1 SGDLS, CDR2 YYNGEE. CDR3 DNA: TGTGCCAGCAGCGGGGACACATATGGCTACACCTTC. Protein sequence: CASSGDTYGYTF.

V gene TRBV30 combines with J gene TRBJ2-5; D gene unclear. The CDR3 totals 13 residues. The germline V and J ends were trimmed by 3 bases and 5 bases, with 13 bases remaining between them. The germline CDR1 and CDR2 sequences are GTSNPN and SVGIG (reference sequence). The CDR3 protein is CAWSPEAWETQYF. The DNA for the CDR3 is TGTGCCTGGAGCCCAGAAGCCTGGGAGACCCAGTACTTC.

With respect to this clone: A much larger clonotype is one base distant, so this may be a read error. The chain carries TRBV9 and TRBJ2-2; D assignment may be TRBD1 or TRBD2 (5 bases each). The CDR3 contains 13 residues. CDR1 and CDR2 (germline): SGDLS, YYNGEE. Trimming took off 0 bases at V and 6 bases at J, with 6 bases between the two ends. Here the CDR3 reads CASSVGDPGELFF. As DNA, the CDR3 is TGTGCCAGCAGCGTAGGGGACCCCGGGGAGCTGTTTTTT.